Below are 15 T cell receptor beta chains sequenced from a single sample in a study of human CD8 memory T cell subsets. Libraries of TCR beta chains were produced by 5' RACE (UMI-labeled). TCRdb reprocessed the 5' RACE reads; each CDR3 protein has one entry and no DNA is given. The sample totals under 6,500 distinct CDR3 sequences. The sequenced sample was CD8+ effector memory T cells (TEM) sorted from PBMCs. Described subset: effector memory CD8 T cells, CCR7- CD45RO+ CD95+. All receptors derive from a human donor in good health.

V and J are TRBV27 and TRBJ2-7; checking the TCRdb D call of TRBD1 is not possible without DNA. Germline V gene data show CDR1 as MNHEY and CDR2 as SMNVEV (reference sequence). The CDR3 contains 15 residues. CDR3 sequence reads: CASRTTPGQTYEQYF.

Frequency places this clonotype as medium-sized. The chain uses TRBV29-1 and TRBJ2-1; the TRBD1 assignment by TCRdb is unverifiable without DNA. This CDR3 is built from 12 residues. The germline CDR1 and CDR2 sequences are SQVTM and ANQGSEA. The CDR3 loop is CSAAPSYNEQFF.

The CDR3 is CASSQAGVGEQYF. The J gene is TRBJ2-7, the V gene TRBV3-1; TCRdb selects TRBD1, and the lack of DNA leaves this call unchecked. Germline loops: CDR1 LGHDT, CDR2 YNNKEL (reference sequence). This CDR3 region has 13 residues.

V usage is TRBV7-9 and J usage is TRBJ2-1; TCRdb returns TRBD1, unconfirmable since there is no DNA. Germline V CDR1 and CDR2: SEHNR, FQNEAQ (reference sequence). The CDR3 totals 15 residues. CDR3 sequence: CASSPAGGWNNEQFF. Full variable domain (remainder filled in from reference TRBV7-9 and TRBJ2-1): DTGVSQNPRHKITKRGQNVTFRCDPISEHNRLYWYRQTLGQGPEFLTYFQNEAQLEKSRLLSDRFSAERPKGSFSTLEIQRTEQGDSAMYLCASSPAGGWNNEQFFGPGTRLTVL.

This chain uses TRBV19 with TRBJ1-1; the D call of TRBD1 rests on TCRdb alone, since no DNA is present to check it. CDR1 is LNHDA, CDR2 SQIVND, per germline (reference sequence). The CDR3 totals 13 residues. The CDR3 spells CASSITPDSGAFF.

The chain recombines TRBV7-6 with TRBJ2-5. Germline V gives CDR1 SGHVS, CDR2 FNYEAQ. The CDR3 runs 16 residues. CDR3: CASSLATPSTSETQYF. The full variable domain, in which reference TRBV7-6 and TRBJ2-5 provide the parts outside the CDR3, is GAGVSQSPRYKVTKRGQDVALRCDPISGHVSLYWYRQALGQGPEFLTYFNYEAQQDKSGLPNDRFSAERPEGSISTLTIQRTEQRDSAMYRCASSLATPSTSETQYFGPGTRLLVL.

This chain uses TRBV15 with TRBJ1-2; TCRdb proposes TRBD1, but this gene call is untestable without DNA. This CDR3 is built from 17 residues. The germline V gene encodes CDR1 LNHNV and CDR2 YYDKDF (reference sequence). The CDR3: CATSRDLQEGFAYGYTF.

The J gene is TRBJ1-1, the V gene TRBV27; TCRdb designates TRBD1, a call that cannot be tested without DNA. Germline V lookup: CDR1 MNHEY, CDR2 SMNVEV (reference sequence). The length of the CDR3 is 12 residues. The CDR3 sequence is CASSQRTGAAFF.

The chain couples TRBV7-9 to TRBJ2-2; TCRdb's assignment of TRBD2 cannot be checked, as there is no DNA. Germline lookup yields CDR1 SEHNR and CDR2 FQNEAQ (reference sequence). This CDR3 is 14 amino acids long. The CDR3 loop is CASLVDPNTGELFF. The full variable domain, with the rest looked up from reference TRBV7-9 and TRBJ2-2, is DTGVSQNPRHKITKRGQNVTFRCDPISEHNRLYWYRQTLGQGPEFLTYFQNEAQLEKSRLLSDRFSAERPKGSFSTLEIQRTEQGDSAMYLCASLVDPNTGELFFGEGSRLTVL.

This rearrangement joins TRBV3-1 to TRBJ2-3. The CDR3 spans 15 residues. Germline V CDR1 and CDR2: LGHDT, YNNKEL (reference sequence). CDR3 amino acids: CASSHDRAGTDTQYF.

This clonotype is deemed large by its frequency. The chain combines TRBV5-1 with TRBJ2-5. Germline V gene sequence: CDR1 SGHRS, CDR2 YFSETQ. This CDR3 comprises 12 residues. Here the CDR3 reads CASSLGEETQYF.

V gene TRBV6-4 combines with J gene TRBJ2-2. The CDR3 totals 13 residues. The germline CDR1 and CDR2 sequences are MRHNA and SNTAGT. CDR3 in amino acids: CASSEDNTGELFF.

The V call is TRBV7-6, the J call TRBJ2-7. The CDR3 sequence is 13 residues long. Per the germline V gene, CDR1 is SGHVS and CDR2 is FNYEAQ. The CDR3: CASSSYVGGEQYF.

V is TRBV7-9 and J is TRBJ1-1. The CDR3 sequence is 13 residues long. Germline values: CDR1 SEHNR, CDR2 FQNEAQ (reference sequence). Here the CDR3 reads CASSLVGDTEAFF.

The chain carries TRBV20-1 and TRBJ2-7; TCRdb's D call, TRBD1, is unchecked because there is no DNA. The CDR3 is made up of 13 amino acids. The germline gives CDR1 DFQATT, CDR2 SNEGSKA (reference sequence). The CDR3 protein is CSASSQGVYEQYF.